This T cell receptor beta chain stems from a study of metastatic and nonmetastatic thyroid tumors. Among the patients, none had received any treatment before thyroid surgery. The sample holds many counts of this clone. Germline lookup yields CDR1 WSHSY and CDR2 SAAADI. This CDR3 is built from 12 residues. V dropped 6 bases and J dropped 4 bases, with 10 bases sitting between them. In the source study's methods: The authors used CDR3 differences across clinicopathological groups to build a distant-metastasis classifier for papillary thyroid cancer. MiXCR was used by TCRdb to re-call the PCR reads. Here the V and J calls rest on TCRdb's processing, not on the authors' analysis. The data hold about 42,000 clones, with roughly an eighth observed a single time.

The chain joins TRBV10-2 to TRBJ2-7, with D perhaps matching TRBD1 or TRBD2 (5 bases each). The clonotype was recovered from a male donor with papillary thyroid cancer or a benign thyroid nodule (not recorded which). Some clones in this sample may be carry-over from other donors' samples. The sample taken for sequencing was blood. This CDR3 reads CASRGVTYEQYF. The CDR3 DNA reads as TGCGCCAGCAGGGGGGTTACTTACGAGCAGTACTTC.